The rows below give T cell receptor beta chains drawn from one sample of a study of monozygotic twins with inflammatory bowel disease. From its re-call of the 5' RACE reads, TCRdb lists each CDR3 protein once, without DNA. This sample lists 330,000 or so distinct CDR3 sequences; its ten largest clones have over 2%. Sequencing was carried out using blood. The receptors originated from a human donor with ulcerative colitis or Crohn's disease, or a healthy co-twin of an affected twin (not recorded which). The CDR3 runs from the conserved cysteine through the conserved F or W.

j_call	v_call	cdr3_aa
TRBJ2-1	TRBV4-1	CASSQAGVPEQFF
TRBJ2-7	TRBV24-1	CATSGTGGSYEQYF
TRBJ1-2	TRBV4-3	CASSQVRQGEGYTF
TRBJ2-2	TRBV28	CASSFNRFEGTGELFF
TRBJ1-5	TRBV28	CASGTYGERGNQPQHF
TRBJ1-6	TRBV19	CASSAGTGNSPLHF
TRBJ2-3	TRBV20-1	CSAPTSTAAVRTDTQYF
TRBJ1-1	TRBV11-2	CASSLEPGNTEAFF
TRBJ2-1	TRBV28	CASSPLRASANNEQFF
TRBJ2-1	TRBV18	CASSMGQGDYNEQFF
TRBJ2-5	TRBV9	CASSVVGSHQETQYF
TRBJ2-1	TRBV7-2	CASSPPPDRNEQFF
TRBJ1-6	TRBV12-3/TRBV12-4	CASSTGSSPLHF
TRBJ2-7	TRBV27	CASTDYVSYEQYF
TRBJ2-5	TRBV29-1	CSVDRLAETYQETQYF
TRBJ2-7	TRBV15	CATSSDRVFYEQYF
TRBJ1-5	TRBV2	CASTEDTAFQPQHF